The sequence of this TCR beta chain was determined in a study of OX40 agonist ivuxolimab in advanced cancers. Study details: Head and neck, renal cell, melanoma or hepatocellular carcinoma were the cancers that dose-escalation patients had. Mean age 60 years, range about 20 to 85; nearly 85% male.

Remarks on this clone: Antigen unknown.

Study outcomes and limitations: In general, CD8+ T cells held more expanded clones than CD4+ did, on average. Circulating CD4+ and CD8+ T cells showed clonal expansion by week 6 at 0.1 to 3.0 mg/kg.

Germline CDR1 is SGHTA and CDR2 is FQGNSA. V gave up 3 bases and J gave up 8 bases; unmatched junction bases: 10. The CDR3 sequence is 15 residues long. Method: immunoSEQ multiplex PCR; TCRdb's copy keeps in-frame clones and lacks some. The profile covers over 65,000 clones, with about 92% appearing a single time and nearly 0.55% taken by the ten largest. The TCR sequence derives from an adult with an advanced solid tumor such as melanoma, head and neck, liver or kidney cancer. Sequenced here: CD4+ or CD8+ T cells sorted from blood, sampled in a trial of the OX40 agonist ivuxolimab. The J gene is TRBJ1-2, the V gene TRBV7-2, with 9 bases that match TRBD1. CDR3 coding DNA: TGTGCCAGCAGCTTGTACGGACAGGGGCTTGGCGGCTACACCTTC. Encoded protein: CASSLYGQGLGGYTF.